Listed below are T cell receptor beta chains from one sample, sequenced in a study of T-cell memory formation after mild COVID-19. TCRdb called the 5' RACE reads again in MiXCR, with one record for every CDR3 protein. The table records about 160,000 distinct CDR3 sequences, roughly a third of them present only once. The specimen sequenced was PBMCs or a T cell subset sorted from them (not recorded which). The receptors were gathered from an adult woman who had mild COVID-19 (a few samples of this study predate the infection). Cell type and time point are not known. Each CDR3 is given with its conserved first and last residue. A D gene is named only where the DNA matches it firmly. Where a row states a size, it is once, few, many or the class of an expanded clone; other rows omit it.

d_call cdr3_length j_call clone_size v_call cdr3_aa cdr3_nt
- 13 TRBJ2-5 - TRBV14 CASSQQGTETQYF TGTGCCAGCAGCCAACAGGGGACGGAGACCCAGTACTTC
TRBD1 14 TRBJ1-1 - TRBV15 CATSRDRTNTEAFF TGTGCCACCAGCAGGGACAGGACCAACACTGAAGCTTTCTTT
- 16 TRBJ2-1 - TRBV6-5 CASSYAAGFFYNEQFF TGTGCCAGCAGTTACGCGGCGGGCTTCTTTTACAATGAGCAGTTCTTC
- 14 TRBJ1-6 - TRBV5-1 CASSLSGSDSPLHF TGCGCCAGCAGCTTGTCCGGGTCGGATTCACCCCTCCACTTT
TRBD2 15 TRBJ2-2 few TRBV2 CASKSSGSNTGELFF TGTGCCAGCAAGTCTAGCGGGAGTAACACCGGGGAGCTGTTTTTT
TRBD1 16 TRBJ1-6 - TRBV4-3 CASSQVTGAVGSPLHF TGCGCCAGCAGCCAAGTAACAGGGGCCGTGGGGTCACCCCTCCACTTT
- 13 TRBJ1-1 few TRBV5-1 CASSLRGNTEAFF TGCGCCAGCAGCCTTAGGGGGAACACTGAAGCTTTCTTT
- 17 TRBJ2-5 - TRBV3-1 CASSQDANSASQETQYF TGTGCCAGCAGCCAAGATGCGAATAGCGCAAGCCAAGAGACCCAGTACTTC
- 13 TRBJ2-1 few TRBV11-2 CASSLRLDNEQFF TGTGCCAGCAGCCTACGACTAGACAATGAGCAGTTCTTC
- 15 TRBJ1-2 - TRBV12-3/TRBV12-4 CASSLRPGVSYGYTF TGTGCCAGCAGTTTGCGGCCAGGGGTTTCGTATGGCTACACCTTC
TRBD1 13 TRBJ2-3 - TRBV20-1 CSAWDRGTDTQYF TGCAGTGCATGGGACAGGGGCACAGATACGCAGTATTTT
TRBD1 14 TRBJ2-1 - TRBV29-1 CSVDDRASYNEQFF TGCAGCGTGGATGACAGGGCTTCCTACAATGAGCAGTTCTTC
- 17 TRBJ1-1 few TRBV6-5 CASSYTSPRYLNTEAFF TGTGCCAGCAGCTACACCAGCCCCAGGTACCTGAACACTGAAGCTTTCTTT
TRBD1 13 TRBJ1-4 - TRBV19 CASSTTTGAGLFF TGTGCCAGTAGTACGACCACAGGGGCCGGACTGTTTTTT
TRBD1 14 TRBJ2-7 - TRBV7-2 CASSLAQGAGEQYF TGTGCCAGCAGCTTAGCCCAGGGGGCAGGCGAGCAGTACTTC
- 12 TRBJ2-7 - TRBV12-3/TRBV12-4 CASRQGTGEQYF TGTGCCAGCAGACAGGGCACGGGGGAGCAGTACTTC
- 14 TRBJ2-7 few TRBV21-1 CASNPGQCSYEQYF TGTGCCAGCAACCCGGGACAGTGCTCCTACGAGCAGTACTTC
TRBD2 14 TRBJ2-5 - TRBV7-2 CASSSRTSWGTQYF TGTGCCAGCAGCTCCCGGACTAGCTGGGGGACCCAGTACTTC
- 17 TRBJ2-6 - TRBV2 CASSYGTESSGANVLTF TGTGCCAGCAGCTATGGGACGGAGAGCTCTGGGGCCAACGTCCTGACTTTC
- 15 TRBJ2-1 - TRBV12-3/TRBV12-4 CASSLRGSWDNEQFF TGTGCCAGCAGTTTACGGGGGAGTTGGGACAATGAGCAGTTCTTC
- 17 TRBJ1-1 - TRBV5-6 CASSLPGWVGSDTEAFF TGTGCCAGCAGCTTGCCGGGCTGGGTGGGTTCGGACACTGAAGCTTTCTTT
- 15 TRBJ2-2 few TRBV12-3/TRBV12-4 CASSLTLLGTGELFF TGTGCCAGCAGCCTGACTTTGCTAGGCACCGGGGAGCTGTTTTTT
- 15 TRBJ2-7 - TRBV7-2 CASTTRGAGSYEQYF TGTGCCAGCACCACGCGAGGGGCGGGATCCTACGAGCAGTACTTC
- 13 TRBJ2-1 - TRBV3-1 CASRPGTGNEQFF TGTGCCAGCAGACCTGGGACCGGCAATGAGCAGTTCTTC
- 12 TRBJ1-1 - TRBV5-1 CASSLVGAGAFF TGCGCCAGCAGCTTGGTGGGGGCTGGAGCTTTCTTT
TRBD2 14 TRBJ2-3 - TRBV12-3/TRBV12-4 CASSFLAGGGTQYF TGTGCCAGCAGTTTTCTAGCGGGGGGAGGTACGCAGTATTTT
- 14 TRBJ2-7 few TRBV20-1 CSARDIRREGEQYF TGCAGTGCTAGAGATATTCGTAGGGAAGGCGAGCAGTACTTC
TRBD1 16 TRBJ1-2 many TRBV7-8 CASSTWTGEGNYGYTF TGTGCCAGCAGCACATGGACAGGGGAGGGGAACTATGGCTACACCTTC
TRBD1 12 TRBJ2-1 - TRBV6-5 CASTEQGKKQFF TGTGCCAGCACCGAACAGGGGAAAAAGCAGTTCTTC
TRBD2 14 TRBJ2-1 few TRBV24-1 CATSDSGRYNEQFF TGTGCCACCAGTGATAGCGGGAGATACAATGAGCAGTTCTTC
- 13 TRBJ1-1 few TRBV12-3/TRBV12-4 CASSFRANTEAFF TGTGCCAGCAGTTTCAGGGCGAACACTGAAGCTTTCTTT
- 12 TRBJ1-2 - TRBV29-1 CSATGSSYGYTF TGCAGCGCTACCGGGTCGAGCTATGGCTACACCTTC
- 13 TRBJ2-7 few TRBV7-8 CASSAETGYEQYF TGTGCCAGCAGCGCCGAGACAGGCTACGAGCAGTACTTC
TRBD2 16 TRBJ2-5 few TRBV7-3 CASSLTGLAAQETQYF TGTGCCAGCAGCTTAACGGGACTAGCGGCTCAAGAGACCCAGTACTTC
- 13 TRBJ1-2 once TRBV30 CAWSKDSYYGYTF TGTGCCTGGAGTAAGGACAGTTACTATGGCTACACCTTC
- 15 TRBJ2-1 - TRBV15 CATSRVKSSYNEQFF TGTGCCACCAGCAGAGTAAAGAGCTCCTACAATGAGCAGTTCTTC
- 12 TRBJ2-7 - TRBV25-1 CASSVGWYEQYF TGTGCCAGCAGCGTAGGTTGGTACGAGCAGTACTTC
- 12 TRBJ2-1 - TRBV6-2/TRBV6-3 CASSYLYNEQFF TGTGCCAGCAGTTATCTCTACAATGAGCAGTTCTTC
TRBD2 17 TRBJ2-6 - TRBV5-1 CASLAGDGPTGANVLTF TGCGCCAGCCTGGCGGGGGATGGTCCAACTGGGGCCAACGTCCTGACTTTC
- 12 TRBJ1-2 - TRBV27 CASRALEGGYTF TGTGCCAGCCGGGCGCTTGAGGGTGGCTACACCTTC
- 12 TRBJ1-1 - TRBV7-8 CASSLGGGEAFF TGTGCCAGCAGCTTAGGGGGGGGTGAAGCTTTCTTT
- 14 TRBJ2-7 - TRBV7-3 CASSLFGSSYEQYF TGTGCCAGCAGCTTATTTGGAAGCTCCTACGAGCAGTACTTC
- 12 TRBJ2-3 few TRBV18 CASSPATDTQYF TGTGCCAGCTCACCTGCCACAGATACGCAGTATTTT
- 17 TRBJ2-7 - TRBV7-9 CASSLRRGGTQRDEQYF TGTGCCAGCAGCTTAAGGCGTGGAGGGACCCAGCGGGACGAGCAGTACTTC
- 15 TRBJ2-2 - TRBV27 CASSYAEGAGGELFF TGTGCCAGCAGTTACGCGGAGGGGGCGGGCGGGGAGCTGTTTTTT
TRBD2 13 TRBJ2-3 few TRBV29-1 CSVVPAGGYTQYF TGCAGCGTTGTTCCAGCGGGGGGGTATACGCAGTATTTT
TRBD1 13 TRBJ2-6 few TRBV6-6 CASRSRQGYVLTF TGTGCCAGCAGGTCTAGACAGGGTTACGTCCTGACTTTC
TRBD1 14 TRBJ1-4 - TRBV5-4 CASSLQGAREKLFF TGTGCCAGCAGTCTACAGGGGGCGCGTGAAAAACTGTTTTTT
- 13 TRBJ2-7 - TRBV7-9 CASSFEETYEQYF TGTGCCAGCAGCTTCGAGGAGACCTACGAGCAGTACTTC
- 16 TRBJ2-7 few TRBV21-1 CASSKKGQGPPYEQYF TGTGCCAGCAGCAAAAAGGGACAGGGCCCGCCCTACGAGCAGTACTTC
- 14 TRBJ1-1 - TRBV5-1 CASSLLGVNTEAFF TGCGCCAGCAGCTTACTAGGGGTCAACACTGAAGCTTTCTTT
TRBD1 17 TRBJ1-1 - TRBV7-6 CASSTGTGEILGTEAFF TGTGCCAGCTCTACTGGGACAGGGGAAATTTTAGGGACTGAAGCTTTCTTT
- 13 TRBJ1-1 few TRBV6-1 CASSPGENTEAFF TGTGCCAGCAGCCCGGGTGAGAACACTGAAGCTTTCTTT
TRBD2 15 TRBJ2-7 - TRBV5-6 CASSLGSASGATWYF TGTGCCAGCAGCTTGGGGTCGGCTAGCGGGGCTACATGGTACTTC
- 14 TRBJ2-2 few TRBV5-1 CASRLATNTGELFF TGCGCCAGCAGGTTAGCTACAAACACCGGGGAGCTGTTTTTT
- 17 TRBJ2-5 once TRBV18 CASSPRLIVPAQETQYF TGTGCCAGCTCACCACGCCTGATCGTACCAGCCCAAGAGACCCAGTACTTC
TRBD2 16 TRBJ2-1 few TRBV10-2 CASRGLAGLSYNEQFF TGCGCCAGCAGAGGACTAGCGGGGCTCTCCTACAATGAGCAGTTCTTC
- 15 TRBJ2-1 - TRBV7-6 CASSPGPPQRDEQFF TGTGCCAGCAGCCCAGGACCACCACAAAGAGATGAGCAGTTCTTC
- 14 TRBJ2-2 - TRBV20-1 CSAIADSNTGELFF TGCAGTGCTATAGCGGATTCGAACACCGGGGAGCTGTTTTTT